What follows describes a single T cell receptor (beta chain). Its cognate antigen is unknown. The study ran its PCR with 60 Vbeta and 13 Jbeta primers. TCRdb keeps only in-frame clones here, not all; method: immunoSEQ multiplex PCR. The sample yields about 180,000 clones, about 78% seen once. The data belong to a study of cytomegalovirus exposure and HLA in healthy donors. Study observations and caveats: Cytomegalovirus association was listed for around 180 TCR beta chains.

Healthy bone marrow donors formed the donor group. The length of the CDR3 is 14 residues. Germline values: CDR1 SNHLY, CDR2 FYNNEI. V lost 6 bases and J lost 4; bases outside the gene matches: 4. This sequence was found in a woman in her fifties or sixties in good health and CMV-seropositive. The sample comprised PBMCs. This chain joins TRBV2 and TRBJ2-5; the match to TRBD1 covers 11 bases. The CDR3 reads CASRTGTGGETQYF. The DNA for the CDR3 is TGTGCCAGCAGAACCGGGACAGGGGGAGAGACCCAGTACTTC.